This is a list of T cell receptor beta chains from one sample in a study of blood T cell repertoires in COVID-19. The repertoire was sequenced with immunoSEQ multiplex PCR; TCRdb's copy has only in-frame clones and lacks some. The sample includes approximately 260,000 clones, roughly 87% of them seen just once. Sequencing was done on a sample of peripheral blood. Source of these receptors: a woman aged 40 to 50 who had recovered from COVID-19. The CDR3 runs from the conserved cysteine through the conserved F or W. A D gene is named only where the DNA matches it firmly. Clone size, where shown, is once, few, many, or a class for clones that have expanded.

NA	TRBV3-1/TRBV3-2	TRBJ2-1	TRBD1	CASSLQGTVNEQFF	TGTGCCAGCAGCCTACAGGGGACGGTGAATGAGCAGTTCTTC
once	TRBV5-1	TRBJ2-2	TRBD1	CASSFSTGVAGELFF	TGCGCCAGCAGCTTTTCTACAGGGGTGGCCGGGGAGCTGTTTTTT
NA	TRBV30	TRBJ1-2	NA	CAWRRGINYGYTF	TGTGCCTGGAGGCGGGGGATTAACTATGGCTACACCTTC
NA	TRBV7-2	TRBJ2-2	NA	CASSLLSYTGELFF	TGTGCCAGCAGCTTATTGTCGTATACCGGGGAGCTGTTTTTT
NA	TRBV6-5	TRBJ2-7	NA	CASSSSTYEQYF	TGTGCCAGCAGTTCCAGTACCTACGAGCAGTACTTC
NA	TRBV3-1/TRBV3-2	TRBJ2-2	TRBD2	CASSQGAGGPGELFF	TGTGCCAGCAGCCAAGGAGCGGGGGGGCCCGGGGAGCTGTTTTTT
NA	TRBV9	TRBJ2-1	NA	CASSVDQTGLQFF	TGTGCCAGCAGCGTAGACCAGACGGGACTGCAGTTCTTC
NA	TRBV4-3	TRBJ2-4	NA	CASSEGMGREKNIQYF	TGCGCCAGCAGCGAAGGGATGGGGCGGGAAAAAAACATTCAGTACTTC
NA	TRBV28	TRBJ1-1	NA	CASSLQGRNTEAFF	TGTGCCAGCAGTTTACAGGGGCGGAACACTGAAGCTTTCTTT
NA	TRBV5-4	TRBJ2-1	TRBD2	CASNPIAGASSYNEQFF	TGTGCCAGCAACCCGATAGCGGGGGCGAGCTCCTACAATGAGCAGTTCTTC
NA	TRBV10-3	TRBJ1-3	NA	CAISDETGGNTIYF	TGTGCCATCAGTGACGAGACAGGAGGAAACACCATATATTTT
NA	TRBV6-5	TRBJ1-2	NA	CASSYSGLSGYTF	TGTGCCAGCAGTTACTCTGGTCTGAGTGGCTACACCTTC
NA	TRBV6-5	TRBJ2-7	TRBD1	CASSPGTASSEQYF	TGTGCCAGCAGTCCGGGGACAGCAAGTAGCGAGCAGTACTTC
NA	TRBV19	TRBJ2-5	TRBD1	CASSISWTGGETQYF	TGTGCCAGTAGTATTAGCTGGACAGGGGGAGAGACCCAGTACTTC
NA	TRBV3-1/TRBV3-2	TRBJ2-1	TRBD2	CASRPMPGLAGAEQFF	TGTGCCAGCAGACCGATGCCGGGACTAGCGGGAGCTGAGCAGTTCTTC
NA	TRBV30	TRBJ2-5	NA	CAWSGSGETQYF	TGTGCCTGGAGTGGGAGCGGGGAGACCCAGTACTTC
few	TRBV27	TRBJ1-1	NA	CASRRSGGGNTEAFF	TGTGCCAGCAGACGGTCGGGGGGCGGGAACACTGAAGCTTTCTTT
NA	TRBV27	TRBJ1-2	NA	CASSSAGGPGYTF	TGTGCCAGCAGTTCCGCCGGGGGACCTGGCTACACCTTC
NA	TRBV19	TRBJ1-5	NA	CASSSTRRAQPQHF	TGTGCCAGTAGTTCCACCCGGAGGGCTCAGCCCCAGCATTTT
NA	TRBV7-9	TRBJ2-1	NA	CASSGFEDEQFF	TGTGCCAGCAGCGGCTTCGAGGATGAGCAGTTCTTC
NA	TRBV9	TRBJ2-1	NA	CASSDRDTPWNEQFF	TGTGCCAGCAGCGACCGGGACACACCTTGGAATGAGCAGTTCTTC
NA	TRBV7-9	TRBJ2-1	TRBD2	CASSTLGLAGIDEQFF	TGTGCCAGCAGCACGCTGGGACTAGCGGGAATCGATGAGCAGTTCTTC
NA	TRBV7-9	TRBJ1-6	NA	CASSLQGSYNSPLHF	TGTGCCAGCAGCTTACAGGGGTCCTATAATTCACCCCTCCACTTT
once	TRBV12-3/TRBV12-4	TRBJ1-1	NA	CASSDAGYTEAFF	TGTGCCAGCAGCGACGCAGGGTACACTGAAGCTTTCTTT
once	TRBV6-2/TRBV6-3	TRBJ1-1	NA	CASSYGGENTEAFF	TGTGCCAGCAGTTACGGGGGCGAGAACACTGAAGCTTTCTTT
NA	TRBV7-2	TRBJ2-5	NA	CASSPETGTQTQYF	TGTGCCAGCAGCCCTGAAACGGGAACACAGACCCAGTACTTC
NA	TRBV19	TRBJ2-4	TRBD1	CASSIKGAKDIQYF	TGTGCCAGTAGTATAAAGGGGGCGAAGGACATTCAGTACTTC
NA	TRBV28	TRBJ2-7	NA	CASSTQSKYEQYF	TGTGCCAGCAGCACCCAAAGCAAGTACGAGCAGTACTTC
NA	TRBV2	TRBJ2-7	NA	CASSVRGYEQYF	TGTGCCAGCAGTGTCCGGGGCTACGAGCAGTACTTC
NA	TRBV2	TRBJ1-2	NA	CASSQGLYGYTF	TGTGCCAGCAGCCAGGGCCTCTATGGCTACACCTTC
NA	TRBV27	TRBJ2-3	TRBD2	CASSQLAGGTTDTQYF	TGTGCCAGCAGTCAACTAGCGGGGGGAACCACAGATACGCAGTATTTT
NA	TRBV5-1	TRBJ2-2	TRBD2	CASSLVPGLEAGELFF	TGCGCCAGCAGCTTGGTTCCGGGACTAGAGGCCGGGGAGCTGTTTTTT
NA	TRBV4-3	TRBJ1-4	TRBD1	CASSRDSTGSVGYEKLFF	TGCGCCAGCAGCCGGGATTCGACAGGGTCGGTTGGATATGAAAAACTGTTTTTT
NA	TRBV7-2	TRBJ2-3	TRBD1	CASSPQGARPDTQYF	TGTGCCAGCAGCCCCCAGGGGGCGCGTCCAGATACGCAGTATTTT